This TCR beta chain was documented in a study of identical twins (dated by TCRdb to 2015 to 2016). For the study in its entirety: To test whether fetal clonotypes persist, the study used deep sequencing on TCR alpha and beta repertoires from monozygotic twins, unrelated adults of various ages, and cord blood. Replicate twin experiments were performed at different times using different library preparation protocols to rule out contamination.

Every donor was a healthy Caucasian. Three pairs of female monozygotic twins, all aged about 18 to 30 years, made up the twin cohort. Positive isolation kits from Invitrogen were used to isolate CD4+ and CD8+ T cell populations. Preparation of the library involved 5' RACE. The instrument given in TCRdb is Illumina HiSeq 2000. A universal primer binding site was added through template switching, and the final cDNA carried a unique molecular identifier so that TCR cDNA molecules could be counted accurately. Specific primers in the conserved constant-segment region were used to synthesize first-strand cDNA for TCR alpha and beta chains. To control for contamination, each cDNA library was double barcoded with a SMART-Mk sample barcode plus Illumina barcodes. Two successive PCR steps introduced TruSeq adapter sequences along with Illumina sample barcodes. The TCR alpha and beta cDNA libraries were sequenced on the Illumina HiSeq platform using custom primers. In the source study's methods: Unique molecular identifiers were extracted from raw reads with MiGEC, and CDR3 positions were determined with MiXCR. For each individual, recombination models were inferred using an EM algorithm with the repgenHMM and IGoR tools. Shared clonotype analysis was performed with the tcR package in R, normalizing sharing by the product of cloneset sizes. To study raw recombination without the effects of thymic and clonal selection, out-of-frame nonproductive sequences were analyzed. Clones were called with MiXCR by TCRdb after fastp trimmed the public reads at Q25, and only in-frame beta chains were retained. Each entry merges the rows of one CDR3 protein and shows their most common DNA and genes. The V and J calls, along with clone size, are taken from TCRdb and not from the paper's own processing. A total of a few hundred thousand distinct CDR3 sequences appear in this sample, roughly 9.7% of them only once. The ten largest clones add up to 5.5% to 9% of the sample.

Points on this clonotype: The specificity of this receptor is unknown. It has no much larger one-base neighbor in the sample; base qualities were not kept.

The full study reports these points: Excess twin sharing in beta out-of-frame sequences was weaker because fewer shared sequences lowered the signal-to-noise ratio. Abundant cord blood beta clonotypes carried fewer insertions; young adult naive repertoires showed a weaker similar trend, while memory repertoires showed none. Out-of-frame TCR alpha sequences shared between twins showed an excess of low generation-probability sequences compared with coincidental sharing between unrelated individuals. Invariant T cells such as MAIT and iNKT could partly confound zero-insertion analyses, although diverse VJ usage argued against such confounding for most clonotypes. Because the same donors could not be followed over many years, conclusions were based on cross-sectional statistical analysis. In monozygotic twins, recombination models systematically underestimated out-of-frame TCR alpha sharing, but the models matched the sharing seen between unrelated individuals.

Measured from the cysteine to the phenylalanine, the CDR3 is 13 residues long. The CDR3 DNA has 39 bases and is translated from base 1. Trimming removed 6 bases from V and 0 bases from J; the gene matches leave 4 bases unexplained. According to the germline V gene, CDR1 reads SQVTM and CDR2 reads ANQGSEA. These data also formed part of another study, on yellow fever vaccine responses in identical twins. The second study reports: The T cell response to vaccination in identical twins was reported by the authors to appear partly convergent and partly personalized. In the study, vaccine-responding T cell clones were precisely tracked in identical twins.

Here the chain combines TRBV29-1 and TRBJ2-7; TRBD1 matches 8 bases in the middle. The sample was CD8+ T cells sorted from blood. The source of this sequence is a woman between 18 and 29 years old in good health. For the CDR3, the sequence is CSVRTGFSYEQYF. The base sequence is TGCAGCGTCCGGACAGGGTTCTCCTACGAGCAGTACTTC.